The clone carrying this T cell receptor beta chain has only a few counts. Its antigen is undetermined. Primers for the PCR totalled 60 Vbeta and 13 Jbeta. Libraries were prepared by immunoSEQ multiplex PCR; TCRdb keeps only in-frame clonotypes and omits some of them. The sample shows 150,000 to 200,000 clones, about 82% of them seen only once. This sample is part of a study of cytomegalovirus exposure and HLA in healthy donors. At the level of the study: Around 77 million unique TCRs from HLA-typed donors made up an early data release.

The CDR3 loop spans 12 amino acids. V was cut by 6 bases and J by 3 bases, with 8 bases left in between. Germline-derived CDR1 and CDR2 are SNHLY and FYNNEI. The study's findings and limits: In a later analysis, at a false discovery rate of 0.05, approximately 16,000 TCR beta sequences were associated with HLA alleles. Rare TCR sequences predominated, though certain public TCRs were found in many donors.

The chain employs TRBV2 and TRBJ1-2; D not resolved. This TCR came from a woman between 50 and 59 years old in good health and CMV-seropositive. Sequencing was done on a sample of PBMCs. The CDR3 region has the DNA TGTGCCAGCAGGGAGGATGACTATGGCTACACCTTC. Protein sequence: CASREDDYGYTF.